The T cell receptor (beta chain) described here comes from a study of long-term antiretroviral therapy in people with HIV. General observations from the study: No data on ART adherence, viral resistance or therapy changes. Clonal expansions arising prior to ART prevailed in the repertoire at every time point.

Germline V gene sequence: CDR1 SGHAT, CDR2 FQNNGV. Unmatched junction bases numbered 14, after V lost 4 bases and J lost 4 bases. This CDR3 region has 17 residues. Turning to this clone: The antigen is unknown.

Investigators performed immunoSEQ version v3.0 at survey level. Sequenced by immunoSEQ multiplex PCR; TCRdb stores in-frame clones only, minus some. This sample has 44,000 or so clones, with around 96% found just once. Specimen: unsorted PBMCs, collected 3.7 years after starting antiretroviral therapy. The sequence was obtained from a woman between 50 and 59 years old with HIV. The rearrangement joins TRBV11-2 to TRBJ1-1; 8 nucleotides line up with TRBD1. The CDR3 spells CASSSQQGAVKATEAFF. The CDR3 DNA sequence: TGTGCCAGCAGCTCTCAGCAGGGGGCGGTAAAGGCCACTGAAGCTTTCTTT.